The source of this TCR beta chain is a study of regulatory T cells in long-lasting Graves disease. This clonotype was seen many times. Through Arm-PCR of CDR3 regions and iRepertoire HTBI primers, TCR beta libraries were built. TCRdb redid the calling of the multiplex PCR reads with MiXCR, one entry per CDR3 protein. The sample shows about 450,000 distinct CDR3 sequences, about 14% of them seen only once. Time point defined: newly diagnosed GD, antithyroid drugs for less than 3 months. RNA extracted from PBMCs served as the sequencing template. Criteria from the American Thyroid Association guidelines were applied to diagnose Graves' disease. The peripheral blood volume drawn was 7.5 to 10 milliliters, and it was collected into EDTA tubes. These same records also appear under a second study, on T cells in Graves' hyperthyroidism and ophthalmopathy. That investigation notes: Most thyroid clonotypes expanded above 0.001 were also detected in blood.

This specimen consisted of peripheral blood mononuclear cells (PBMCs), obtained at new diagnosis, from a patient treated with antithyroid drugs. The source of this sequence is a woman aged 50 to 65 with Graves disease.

The CDR3 here is CAWSARLASGELFF. The CDR3 region has the DNA TGTGCCTGGAGTGCCCGACTAGCATCGGGGGAGCTGTTTTTT. The chain is built from TRBV30 and TRBJ2-2, with 7 bases that match TRBD2. CDR1 and CDR2 (germline): GTSNPN, SVGIG (reference sequence). CDR3 length: 14 amino acids. V shed 1 base and J 8 bases; nucleotides not matched to a gene: 7.